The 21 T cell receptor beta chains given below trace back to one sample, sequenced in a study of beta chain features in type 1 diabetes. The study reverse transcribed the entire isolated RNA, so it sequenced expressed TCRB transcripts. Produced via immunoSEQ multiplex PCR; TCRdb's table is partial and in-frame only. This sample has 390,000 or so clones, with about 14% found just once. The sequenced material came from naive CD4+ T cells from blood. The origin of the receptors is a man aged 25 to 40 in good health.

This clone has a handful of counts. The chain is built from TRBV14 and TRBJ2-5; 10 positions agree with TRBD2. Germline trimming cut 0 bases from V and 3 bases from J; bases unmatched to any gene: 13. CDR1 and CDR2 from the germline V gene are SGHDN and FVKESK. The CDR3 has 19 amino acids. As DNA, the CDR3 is TGTGCCAGCAGCCAAGAGGCGTGGGCTAGCGGGGGAGGAAAAGAGACCCAGTACTTC. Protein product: CASSQEAWASGGGKETQYF.

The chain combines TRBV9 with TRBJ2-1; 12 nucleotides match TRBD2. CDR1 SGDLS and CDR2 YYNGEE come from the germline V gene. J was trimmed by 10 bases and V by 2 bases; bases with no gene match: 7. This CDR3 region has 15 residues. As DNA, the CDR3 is TGTGCCAGCAGCGTGAGGGGACTAGCGGGTCGGGAGCAGTTCTTC. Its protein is CASSVRGLAGREQFF.

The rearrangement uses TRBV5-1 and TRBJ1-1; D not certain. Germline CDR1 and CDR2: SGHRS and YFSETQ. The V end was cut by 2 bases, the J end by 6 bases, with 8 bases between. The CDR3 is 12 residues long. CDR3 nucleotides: TGCGCCAGCAGCTTTCTGGGCTCTGAAGCTTTCTTT. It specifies CASSFLGSEAFF. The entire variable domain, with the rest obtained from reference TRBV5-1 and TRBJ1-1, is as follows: KAGVTQTPRYLIKTRGQQVTLSCSPISGHRSVSWYQQTPGQGLQFLFEYFSETQRNKGNFPGRFSGRQFSNSRSEMNVSTLELGDSALYLCASSFLGSEAFFGQGTRLTVV.

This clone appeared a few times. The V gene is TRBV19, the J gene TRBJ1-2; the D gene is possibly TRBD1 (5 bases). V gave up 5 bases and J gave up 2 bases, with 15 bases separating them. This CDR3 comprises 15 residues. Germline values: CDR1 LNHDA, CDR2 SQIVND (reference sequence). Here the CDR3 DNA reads TGTGCCAGTAGTCCTGGGACGGGAGGAAACTATGGCTACACCTTC. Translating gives CASSPGTGGNYGYTF.

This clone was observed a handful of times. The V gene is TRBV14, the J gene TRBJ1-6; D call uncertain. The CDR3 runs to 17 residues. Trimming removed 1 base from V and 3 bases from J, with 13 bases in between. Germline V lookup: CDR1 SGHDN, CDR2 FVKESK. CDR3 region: CASSQGVEGLYNSPLHF. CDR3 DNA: TGTGCCAGCAGCCAAGGCGTCGAGGGTCTCTATAATTCACCCCTCCACTTT.

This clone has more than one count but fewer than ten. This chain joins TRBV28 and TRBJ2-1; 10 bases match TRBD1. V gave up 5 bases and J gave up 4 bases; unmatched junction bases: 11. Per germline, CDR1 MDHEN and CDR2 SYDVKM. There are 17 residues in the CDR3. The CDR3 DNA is TGTGCCAGCAGTGGGTCCGGTCAGGGACAGGGGTACAATGAGCAGTTCTTC. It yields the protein CASSGSGQGQGYNEQFF.

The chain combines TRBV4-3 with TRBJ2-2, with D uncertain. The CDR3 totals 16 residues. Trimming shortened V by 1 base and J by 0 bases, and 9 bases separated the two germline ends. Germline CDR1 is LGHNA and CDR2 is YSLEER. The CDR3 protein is CASSQGGGSNTGELFF. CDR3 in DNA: TGCGCCAGCAGCCAAGGAGGTGGCTCGAACACCGGGGAGCTGTTTTTT.

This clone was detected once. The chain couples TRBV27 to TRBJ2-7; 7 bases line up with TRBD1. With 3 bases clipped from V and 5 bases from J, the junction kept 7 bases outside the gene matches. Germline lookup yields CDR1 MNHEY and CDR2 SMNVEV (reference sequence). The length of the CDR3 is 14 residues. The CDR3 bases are TGTGCCAGCAGTTTGAGACAGGGCGTCCACGAGCAGTACTTC. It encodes CASSLRQGVHEQYF.

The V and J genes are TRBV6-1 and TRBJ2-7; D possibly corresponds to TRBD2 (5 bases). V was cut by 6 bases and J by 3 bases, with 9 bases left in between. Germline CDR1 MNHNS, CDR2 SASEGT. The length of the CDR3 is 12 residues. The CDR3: CASREAVYEQYF. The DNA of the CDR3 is TGTGCCAGCAGGGAGGCTGTCTACGAGCAGTACTTC.

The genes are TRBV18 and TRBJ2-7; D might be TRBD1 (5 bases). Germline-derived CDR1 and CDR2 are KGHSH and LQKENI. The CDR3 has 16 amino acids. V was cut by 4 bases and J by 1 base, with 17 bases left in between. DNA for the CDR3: TGTGCCAGCTCACTCAAAACAGGAACCCTATCCTACGAGCAGTACGTC. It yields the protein CASSLKTGTLSYEQYV.

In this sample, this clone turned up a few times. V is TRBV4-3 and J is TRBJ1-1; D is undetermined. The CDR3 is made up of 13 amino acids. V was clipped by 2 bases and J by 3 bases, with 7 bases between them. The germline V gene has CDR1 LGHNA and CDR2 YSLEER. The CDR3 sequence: CASSQRHYTEAFF. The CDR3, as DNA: TGCGCCAGCAGCCAACGACACTACACTGAAGCTTTCTTT.

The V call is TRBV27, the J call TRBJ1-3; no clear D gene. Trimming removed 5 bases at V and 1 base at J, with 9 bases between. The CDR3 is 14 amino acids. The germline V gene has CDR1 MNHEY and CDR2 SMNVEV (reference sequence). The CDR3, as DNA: TGTGCCAGCAGTCCAGTCCTATCTGGAAACACCATATATTTT. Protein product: CASSPVLSGNTIYF.

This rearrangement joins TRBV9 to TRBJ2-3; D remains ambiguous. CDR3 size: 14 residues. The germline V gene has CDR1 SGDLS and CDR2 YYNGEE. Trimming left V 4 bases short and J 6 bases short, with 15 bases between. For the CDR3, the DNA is TGTGCCAGCAGCAAAGGACCTATGGGGGATACGCAGTATTTT. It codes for CASSKGPMGDTQYF.

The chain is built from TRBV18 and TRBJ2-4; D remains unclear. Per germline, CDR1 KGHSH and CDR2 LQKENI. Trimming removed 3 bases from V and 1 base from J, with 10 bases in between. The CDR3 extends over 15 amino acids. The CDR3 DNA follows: TGTGCCAGCTCACCCCAACAAATGGCCAAAAACATTCAGTACTTC. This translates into CASSPQQMAKNIQYF.

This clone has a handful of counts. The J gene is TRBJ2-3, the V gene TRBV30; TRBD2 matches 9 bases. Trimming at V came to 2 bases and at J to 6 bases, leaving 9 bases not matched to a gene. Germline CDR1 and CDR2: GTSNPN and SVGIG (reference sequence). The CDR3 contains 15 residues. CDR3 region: CAWSSAALAGDTQYF. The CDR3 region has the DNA TGTGCCTGGAGTTCCGCAGCCCTAGCGGGGGATACGCAGTATTTT.

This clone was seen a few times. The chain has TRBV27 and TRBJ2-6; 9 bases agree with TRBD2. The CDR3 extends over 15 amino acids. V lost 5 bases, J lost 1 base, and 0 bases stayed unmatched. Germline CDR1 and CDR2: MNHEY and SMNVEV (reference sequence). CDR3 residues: CASSLAGSGANVLTF. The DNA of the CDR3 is TGTGCCAGCAGTCTAGCGGGATCTGGGGCCAACGTCCTGACTTTC.

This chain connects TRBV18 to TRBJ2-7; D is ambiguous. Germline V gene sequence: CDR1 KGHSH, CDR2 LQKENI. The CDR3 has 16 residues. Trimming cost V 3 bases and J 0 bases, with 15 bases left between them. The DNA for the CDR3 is TGTGCCAGCTCACCCACGACGGGTTTCCTCTCCTACGAGCAGTACTTC. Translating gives CASSPTTGFLSYEQYF.

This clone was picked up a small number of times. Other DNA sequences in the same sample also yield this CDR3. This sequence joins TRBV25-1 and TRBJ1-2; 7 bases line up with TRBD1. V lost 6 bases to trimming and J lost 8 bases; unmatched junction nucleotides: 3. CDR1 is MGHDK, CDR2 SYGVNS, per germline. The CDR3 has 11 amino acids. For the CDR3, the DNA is TGTGCCAGCAGGCAGGGGGAAGGCTACACCTTC. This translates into CASRQGEGYTF.

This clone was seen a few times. This CDR3 reads CASSLAGTGSSPLHF. CDR3 nucleotide sequence: TGTGCCAGCAGCTTAGCAGGGACAGGGTCGTCACCCCTCCACTTT. V is TRBV7-2 and J is TRBJ1-6; 9 bases fit TRBD1. Germline V gene data show CDR1 as SGHTA and CDR2 as FQGNSA. With 0 bases clipped from V and 10 bases from J, the junction kept 4 bases outside the gene matches. CDR3 length: 15 amino acids.

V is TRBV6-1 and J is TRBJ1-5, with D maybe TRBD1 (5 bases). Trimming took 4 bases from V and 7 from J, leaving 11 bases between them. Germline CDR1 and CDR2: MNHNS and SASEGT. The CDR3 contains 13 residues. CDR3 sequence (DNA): TGTGCCAGCAGTGTGAGGGGTGCGCAGCCCCAGCATTTT. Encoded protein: CASSVRGAQPQHF.

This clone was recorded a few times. The CDR3 DNA sequence: TGTGCCAGCAGCGTAGAGGCAGGGAGATCTGGGGCCAACGTCCTGACTTTC. It translates to CASSVEAGRSGANVLTF. The chain employs TRBV9 and TRBJ2-6; tentatively, D is TRBD1 or TRBD2 (5 bases each). The germline gives CDR1 SGDLS, CDR2 YYNGEE. This CDR3 has 17 residues. Between the trimmed V and J ends, which lost 0 bases and 1 base, there was a span of 11 bases.